This TCR beta chain was sequenced for a study of spatial heterogeneity in lung cancer. About the study: The mean occurrence of each unique TCR and UMI combination in raw reads exceeded nine.

Time point meaning: sample taken at primary tumor resection. Whole RNA, isolated from tumor, nontumor lung or frozen PBMC, was sequenced without prior sorting. One entry per CDR3 protein results from TCRdb running MiXCR on the 5' RACE reads. Of around 60,000 distinct CDR3 sequences in the sample, around 8.4% are singletons; the top ten hold roughly 15%. The CDR3 is made up of 16 amino acids. V shed 7 bases, J shed 0 bases, and the junction held 10 bases outside the gene matches. Germline V gene data show CDR1 as MNHEY and CDR2 as SVGEGT. This clonotype was seen only a few times. This sequence originates from a female donor with early-stage non-small cell lung cancer. Sequencing used PBMCs, obtained at surgery. The rearrangement joins TRBV6-2 or TRBV6-3 to TRBJ1-1; 8 bases line up with TRBD1. CDR3 sequence reads: CASIKRDRILNTEAFF. The CDR3 DNA reads as TGTGCCAGCATCAAGCGGGACAGGATCTTGAACACTGAAGCTTTCTTT.